This record covers a single T cell receptor (beta chain). Its specificity is not known. In TCRdb, the reads were re-called with MiXCR into one record per CDR3 protein. The sample lists fewer than 1,000,000 distinct CDR3 sequences; roughly 31% were seen once. The CDR3 has 14 amino acids. The V gene's germline CDR1 is ENHRY and CDR2 SYGVKD. V was shortened by 8 bases and J by 1 base, with 11 bases between the two germline ends. The data originate from a study of T cell repertoires in cytomegalovirus infection. The overall study: Alongside well-studied HLA-B-restricted CMV epitopes, recently identified HLA-C-restricted CMV epitopes were also used. Public TCR beta signature analysis indicated the presence of both CMV infection and matching HLA type. General study findings and limits: Frequencies of public TCR beta families were cumulated, and this identified carriers of CMV plus the relevant HLA. Clonotype analysis showed dominance of the ex vivo response by HLA-C-restricted CMV-specific TCR beta clonotypes.

This chain uses TRBV10-3 with TRBJ2-2; unclear D gene. The sequence was collected from a human donor in good health (CMV status not recorded). Some clones in this sample may be carry-over from other donors' samples. Sample: cultured CD8+ T cells from PBMCs, taken from culture after CMV antigen stimulation. CDR3 residues: CAILMSLNTGELFF. CDR3 DNA sequence: TGTGCCATCTTGATGTCCCTGAACACCGGGGAGCTGTTTTTT.